This TCR beta chain was sequenced during a study of blood T cell repertoires in COVID-19. TCRdb keeps only in-frame clones here, not all; method: immunoSEQ multiplex PCR. The table has some 350,000 clones, about 90% seen once. Followed longitudinally, the Seattle patients had been enrolled during active infection. This CDR3 region has 15 residues. V dropped 4 bases and J dropped 3 bases, with 15 bases sitting between them. Germline CDR1 reads LNHNV; CDR2 reads YYDKDF (reference sequence). The source of this sequence is a woman aged 30 to 39 with COVID-19, enrolled during active disease. V gene TRBV15 combines with J gene TRBJ2-5, with D hard to call. Specimen: peripheral blood. In DNA, the CDR3 is TGTGCCACCAGCAACTTCGCCCAAAGAGAAGAGACCCAGTACTTC. Its translation is CATSNFAQREETQYF.